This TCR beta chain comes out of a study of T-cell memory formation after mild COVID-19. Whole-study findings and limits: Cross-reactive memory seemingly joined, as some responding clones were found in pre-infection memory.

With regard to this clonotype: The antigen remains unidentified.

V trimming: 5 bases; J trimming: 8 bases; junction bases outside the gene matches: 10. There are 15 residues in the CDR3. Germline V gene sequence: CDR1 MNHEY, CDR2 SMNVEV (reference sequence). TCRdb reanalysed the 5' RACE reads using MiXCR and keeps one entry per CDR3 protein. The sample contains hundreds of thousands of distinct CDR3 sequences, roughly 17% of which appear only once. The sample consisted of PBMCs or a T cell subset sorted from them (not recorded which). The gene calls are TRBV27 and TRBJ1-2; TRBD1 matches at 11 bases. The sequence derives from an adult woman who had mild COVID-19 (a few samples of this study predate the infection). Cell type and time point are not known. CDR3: CASSQRTGGPWGYTF. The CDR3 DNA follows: TGTGCCAGCAGTCAACGGACAGGGGGCCCGTGGGGCTACACCTTC.